This is a list of T cell receptor beta chains from one sample in a study of neurological immune-mediated disorders. From the 5' RACE reads, TCRdb called clonotypes with MiXCR, one entry per CDR3 protein. Of 85,000 to 90,000 distinct CDR3 sequences detected, under 4.5% appear once; the ten largest clones hold about 2.9%. The sequenced sample was PBMCs. These receptors were taken from a woman aged 45 to 65 with multiple sclerosis. CDR3s leave out the opening cysteine and the closing phenylalanine or tryptophan. D genes are given only for firm matches. Clone size is shown for a subset of rows, as once, few, many or a class of expanded clone.

J: TRBJ2-3; V: TRBV2; D: .; size: few; CDR3: ASSAGGYTQY
J: TRBJ1-1; V: TRBV7-2; D: .; size: many; CDR3: ASSLNKHTEAF
J: TRBJ2-6; V: TRBV7-9; D: .; size: many; CDR3: ASSLRVGGGANVLT
J: TRBJ2-2; V: TRBV5-1; D: TRBD2; size: .; CDR3: ASSLPGTSAGELF
J: TRBJ2-3; V: TRBV20-1; D: TRBD2; size: many; CDR3: SARVLAGGSDTQY
J: TRBJ2-4; V: TRBV29-1; D: .; size: many; CDR3: SVDSGLAKNIQY
J: TRBJ1-1; V: TRBV5-1; D: .; size: many; CDR3: ASSLEPRNTEAF
J: TRBJ2-1; V: TRBV5-1; D: TRBD1; size: many; CDR3: ASSLVGQGANEQF
J: TRBJ2-3; V: TRBV6-5; D: TRBD2; size: many; CDR3: ASSRVAGYSTDTQY
J: TRBJ2-1; V: TRBV11-2; D: TRBD2; size: many; CDR3: ASSLGTSGGWQF
J: TRBJ2-1; V: TRBV9; D: TRBD2; size: many; CDR3: ASSVGGLAGDEQF
J: TRBJ2-4; V: TRBV5-1; D: .; size: many; CDR3: ASSLEAAVAKNIQY
J: TRBJ2-5; V: TRBV6-6; D: .; size: many; CDR3: ASSYSRNQETQY
J: TRBJ2-3; V: TRBV11-3; D: .; size: many; CDR3: ASSMSGTRQY
J: TRBJ2-4; V: TRBV27; D: .; size: many; CDR3: ASTRGGNPKNIQY
J: TRBJ2-1; V: TRBV12-3/TRBV12-4; D: TRBD2; size: few; CDR3: ASSGAGGPYNEQF
J: TRBJ2-4; V: TRBV6-1; D: .; size: many; CDR3: ASSEFRRIPEFNAKNIQY
J: TRBJ2-7; V: TRBV12-3/TRBV12-4; D: .; size: many; CDR3: ASAKGGSYEQY
J: TRBJ1-2; V: TRBV20-1; D: .; size: many; CDR3: SARDHWDTPNYGYT
J: TRBJ2-5; V: TRBV9; D: TRBD2; size: many; CDR3: ASSVTTSGGHQETQY
J: TRBJ2-7; V: TRBV5-1; D: TRBD2; size: few; CDR3: ASSDEAGGTYEQY
J: TRBJ2-1; V: TRBV7-2; D: .; size: many; CDR3: ASSPPGQSSYNEQF
J: TRBJ1-2; V: TRBV10-3; D: TRBD1; size: many; CDR3: AISEVDRDGGYT
J: TRBJ1-1; V: TRBV6-2/TRBV6-3; D: .; size: .; CDR3: ASSYSAAKNTEAF
J: TRBJ1-5; V: TRBV24-1; D: TRBD1; size: .; CDR3: ATSGQGNQPQH
J: TRBJ1-2; V: TRBV4-1; D: TRBD1; size: many; CDR3: ASSQFPRTGRVRGYT
J: TRBJ2-7; V: TRBV20-1; D: .; size: many; CDR3: SARFSGYEQY
J: TRBJ2-3; V: TRBV5-1; D: .; size: many; CDR3: ASSLGASWGDTQY
J: TRBJ1-5; V: TRBV10-3; D: .; size: many; CDR3: AISSGRDNQPQH
J: TRBJ2-1; V: TRBV7-9; D: .; size: many; CDR3: ASSQGLIEQF
J: TRBJ2-5; V: TRBV6-6; D: TRBD2; size: many; CDR3: ASSQGLAGGRGTQY
J: TRBJ2-7; V: TRBV5-1; D: .; size: many; CDR3: ASSLTRGTHEQY
J: TRBJ2-4; V: TRBV4-1; D: .; size: many; CDR3: ASSQEKLVQNIQY
J: TRBJ2-7; V: TRBV20-1; D: .; size: .; CDR3: SARDTSLITYEQY
J: TRBJ2-3; V: TRBV5-1; D: .; size: many; CDR3: ASSLTSTDTQY
J: TRBJ2-7; V: TRBV7-2; D: .; size: many; CDR3: ASSRYPLAGYEQY
J: TRBJ1-5; V: TRBV5-1; D: .; size: many; CDR3: ASSLGSGQGQPQH
J: TRBJ2-1; V: TRBV5-6; D: TRBD1; size: many; CDR3: ASSWGQGTYNEQF
J: TRBJ1-2; V: TRBV12-3/TRBV12-4; D: .; size: many; CDR3: ASSPTGHGYT
J: TRBJ2-3; V: TRBV25-1; D: .; size: .; CDR3: ASSEYSYAGAVTDTQY
J: TRBJ2-7; V: TRBV7-2; D: .; size: many; CDR3: ASSSHATEQY
J: TRBJ2-4; V: TRBV5-5; D: TRBD1; size: many; CDR3: ASSLGQGVKTNIQY
J: TRBJ2-2; V: TRBV20-1; D: .; size: many; CDR3: SARVVGPDTGELF
J: TRBJ2-4; V: TRBV15; D: .; size: many; CDR3: ATSRDYIIQY
J: TRBJ2-2; V: TRBV20-1; D: TRBD1; size: many; CDR3: SASGGQGADTGELF